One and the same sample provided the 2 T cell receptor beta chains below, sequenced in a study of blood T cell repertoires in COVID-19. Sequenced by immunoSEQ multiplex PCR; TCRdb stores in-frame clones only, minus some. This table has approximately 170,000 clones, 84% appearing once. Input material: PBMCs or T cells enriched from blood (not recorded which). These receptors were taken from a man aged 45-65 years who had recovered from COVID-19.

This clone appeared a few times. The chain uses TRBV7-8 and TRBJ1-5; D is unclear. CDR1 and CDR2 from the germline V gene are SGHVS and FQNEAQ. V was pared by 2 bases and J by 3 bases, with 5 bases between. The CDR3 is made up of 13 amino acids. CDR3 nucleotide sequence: TGTGCCAGCAGCTTACAGGACAATCAGCCCCAGCATTTT. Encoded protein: CASSLQDNQPQHF.

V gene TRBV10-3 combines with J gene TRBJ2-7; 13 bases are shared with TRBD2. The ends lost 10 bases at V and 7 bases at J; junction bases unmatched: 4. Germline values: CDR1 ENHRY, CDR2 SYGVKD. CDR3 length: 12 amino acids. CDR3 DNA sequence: TGTGCCACCAGACTAGCGGGGGGTGAGCAGTACTTC. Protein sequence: CATRLAGGEQYF.